By share, the clone carrying this TCR beta chain counts as large. These data are taken from a study of CD8 T cells in Susac syndrome. Staining of CD27 and CD45RA delineated the memory subsets employed in TEMRA sorting. The RNA, roughly 0.45 to 1 ug, was put through reverse transcription using random hexamers. MiXCR, run by TCRdb on the immunoSEQ multiplex PCR reads, gives a single entry per CDR3 protein. The sample has around 1,700 distinct CDR3 sequences, around 66% seen once. The V gene lost 0 bases and the J gene lost 2 bases, with 11 bases spanning the gap. CDR3 size: 15 residues. The V gene's germline CDR1 is KGHSH and CDR2 LQKENI.

The clonotype comes from a human donor with Susac syndrome. The sample taken for sequencing was CD8+ TEMRA cells from PBMCs. The subset: FACS-sorted terminally differentiated effector memory CD8+ T cells re-expressing CD45RA (CD8+ TEMRA). The chain links TRBV18 to TRBJ2-7; the D gene is possibly TRBD1 (7 bases). CDR3 sequence (DNA): TGTGCCAGCTCACCACCCCAGGGGGGTCCCTACGAGCAGTACTTC. Protein: CASSPPQGGPYEQYF. Drawing the rest from reference TRBV18 and TRBJ2-7, the complete variable domain is NAGVMQNPRHLVRRRGQEARLRCSPMKGHSHVYWYRQLPEEGLKFMVYLQKENIIDESGMPKERFSAEFPKEGPSILRIQQVVRGDSAAYFCASSPPQGGPYEQYFGPGTRLTVT.